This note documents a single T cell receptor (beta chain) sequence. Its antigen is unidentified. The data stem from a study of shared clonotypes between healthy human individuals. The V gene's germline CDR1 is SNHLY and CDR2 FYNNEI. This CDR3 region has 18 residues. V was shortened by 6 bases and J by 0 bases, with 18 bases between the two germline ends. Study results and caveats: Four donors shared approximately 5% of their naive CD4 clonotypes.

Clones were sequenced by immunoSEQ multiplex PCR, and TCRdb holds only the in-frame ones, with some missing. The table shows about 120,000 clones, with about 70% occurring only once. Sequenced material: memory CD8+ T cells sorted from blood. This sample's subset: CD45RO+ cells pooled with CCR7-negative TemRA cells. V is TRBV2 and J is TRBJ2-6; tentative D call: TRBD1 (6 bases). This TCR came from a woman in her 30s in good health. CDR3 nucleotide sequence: TGTGCCAGCAGGCCGGAGGTTGGGGGCACCTCTGGGGCCAACGTCCTGACTTTC. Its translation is CASRPEVGGTSGANVLTF.